These 7 T cell receptor beta chains were sequenced from one sample in a study of blood T cell repertoires in COVID-19. This table comes from immunoSEQ multiplex PCR, and its TCRdb copy is limited to in-frame clones, with some not included. The profile shows around 150,000 clones, approximately 93% of them singletons. The sample comprised peripheral blood. The receptor source for this set is a woman in her sixties with COVID-19, enrolled during active disease.

In DNA form, the CDR3 reads TGTGCCAGCAGTTTGGGGGGCGGCGGGAGCTATGGCTACACCTTC. Protein sequence: CASSLGGGGSYGYTF. The V and J genes are TRBV6-2 or TRBV6-3 and TRBJ1-2, with D perhaps TRBD1 (6 bases). V lost 4 bases to trimming and J lost 4 bases, with 16 bases between them. Germline V CDR1 and CDR2: MNHEY, SVGEGT. The CDR3 extends over 15 amino acids.

The chain recombines TRBV30 with TRBJ1-4, with D unclear. In germline, CDR1 is GTSNPN, CDR2 SVGIG (reference sequence). The CDR3 consists of 15 residues. V gave up 2 bases and J gave up 5 bases, with 15 bases separating them. The CDR3 DNA sequence: TGTGCCTGGAGTCGGGGTGGGAACTCAAATGAAAAACTGTTTTTT. It is translated as CAWSRGGNSNEKLFF.

This clone has more than one count but fewer than ten. CDR3 loop: CASSPTRGADYTF. The CDR3 nucleotides read TGTGCCAGCAGCCCCACGCGGGGGGCGGACTACACCTTC. This chain joins TRBV11-2 and TRBJ1-2, with D maybe TRBD1 (6 bases). CDR1 and CDR2 (germline): SGHAT, FQNNGV. The V end was cut by 5 bases, the J end by 10 bases, with 17 bases between. CDR3 length: 13 amino acids.

The chain links TRBV19 to TRBJ1-2; TRBD1 aligns across 7 bases. Germline CDR1 reads LNHDA; CDR2 reads SQIVND (reference sequence). The CDR3 loop spans 15 amino acids. J was trimmed by 4 bases and V by 5 bases; bases with no gene match: 10. The CDR3 sequence is CASSLQSQGGYGYTF. The CDR3, as DNA: TGTGCCAGTAGTCTCCAGTCCCAGGGGGGCTATGGCTACACCTTC.

The chain has TRBV7-8 and TRBJ1-2; a weak D match, TRBD1 (5 bases). Trimming took 1 base from V and 3 from J, leaving 12 bases between them. This CDR3 comprises 15 residues. Germline assignment: CDR1 SGHVS and CDR2 FQNEAQ. The CDR3 bases are TGTGCCAGCAGCTTAGTAGGTCGGGACTACTATGGCTACACCTTC. Amino acids: CASSLVGRDYYGYTF.

V is TRBV6-5 and J is TRBJ1-2, with TRBD1 matching over 7 bases. The germline V gene encodes CDR1 MNHEY and CDR2 SVGAGI. This CDR3 is built from 14 residues. V gave up 5 bases and J gave up 4 bases; unmatched junction bases: 7. CDR3 bases: TGTGCCAGCAGTACGGCGACAGGGTTCTATGGCTACACCTTC. Protein sequence: CASSTATGFYGYTF.

The chain joins TRBV4-2 to TRBJ2-1, with 7 bases identical to TRBD2. The V and J ends lost 3 bases and 4 bases, in that order; junction bases with no gene match: 9. The CDR3 extends over 16 amino acids. Germline V gene data show CDR1 as LGHNA and CDR2 as YNFKEQ. The CDR3 nucleotides are TGTGCCAGCAGCCAGGCAGCGGGGCTAATGTACAATGAGCAGTTCTTC. This translates into CASSQAAGLMYNEQFF.